A selection of T cell receptor beta chains follows, all from one sample in a study of blood T cell repertoires in COVID-19. Repertoires were generated with immunoSEQ multiplex PCR, while TCRdb's copy carries only in-frame clones and drops some. The table has under 200,000 clones, 90% seen once. Sequenced: peripheral blood. The receptors here all came from a man between 50 and 59 years old with acute or convalescent COVID-19. CDR3s include the opening cysteine and the closing phenylalanine or tryptophan. Each record gives: D gene, V gene, clone size, J gene, CDR3 protein, CDR3 DNA. The D gene is left open where the match is weak. Where a row states a size, it is once, few, many or the class of an expanded clone; other rows omit it.

D gene: TRBD2
V gene: TRBV5-6
clone size: NA
J gene: TRBJ2-1
CDR3 protein: CASSYLAGGPYEQFF
CDR3 DNA: TGTGCCAGCAGCTATTTAGCGGGGGGGCCGTATGAGCAGTTCTTC

D gene: TRBD2
V gene: TRBV7-3
clone size: NA
J gene: TRBJ2-3
CDR3 protein: CASSLSGGVTTDTQYF
CDR3 DNA: TGTGCCAGCAGCTTATCGGGGGGAGTTACCACAGATACGCAGTATTTT

D gene: NA
V gene: TRBV28
clone size: NA
J gene: TRBJ2-2
CDR3 protein: CASSLCRLQGLTDILEYWELFF
CDR3 DNA: TGTGCCAGCAGTTTATGCCGCTTGCAGGGCCTTACCGATATCTTAGAGTATTGGGAGCTGTTTTTT

D gene: NA
V gene: TRBV16
clone size: NA
J gene: TRBJ2-3
CDR3 protein: CASSPVGGDTSSTDTQYF
CDR3 DNA: TGTGCCAGCAGCCCTGTCGGGGGAGATACAAGTTCCACAGATACGCAGTATTTT

D gene: TRBD2
V gene: TRBV29-1
clone size: NA
J gene: TRBJ2-3
CDR3 protein: CSAGTSGADTQYF
CDR3 DNA: TGCAGCGCTGGGACTAGCGGGGCAGATACGCAGTATTTT

D gene: TRBD1
V gene: TRBV29-1
clone size: NA
J gene: TRBJ1-2
CDR3 protein: CSVGPGQGASDGYTF
CDR3 DNA: TGCAGCGTAGGACCGGGACAGGGGGCCTCCGATGGCTACACCTTC

D gene: NA
V gene: TRBV29-1
clone size: NA
J gene: TRBJ2-5
CDR3 protein: CSYSTQYF
CDR3 DNA: TGCAGCTACAGCACCCAGTACTTC

D gene: NA
V gene: TRBV9
clone size: NA
J gene: TRBJ1-1
CDR3 protein: CASSGRLNTEAFF
CDR3 DNA: TGTGCCAGCAGTGGCAGATTGAACACTGAAGCTTTCTTT

D gene: NA
V gene: TRBV28
clone size: NA
J gene: TRBJ1-4
CDR3 protein: CASSSITGATNEKLFF
CDR3 DNA: TGTGCCAGCAGTTCAATCACAGGTGCAACTAATGAAAAACTGTTTTTT

D gene: TRBD2
V gene: TRBV19
clone size: once
J gene: TRBJ2-3
CDR3 protein: CASSIEGLAVSTDTQYF
CDR3 DNA: TGTGCCAGTAGTATAGAAGGTCTAGCGGTTAGCACAGATACGCAGTATTTT

D gene: NA
V gene: TRBV6-6
clone size: once
J gene: TRBJ1-1
CDR3 protein: CASRFGTTNTEAFF
CDR3 DNA: TGTGCCAGCAGGTTTGGGACAACGAACACTGAAGCTTTCTTT

D gene: NA
V gene: TRBV6-5
clone size: NA
J gene: TRBJ1-1
CDR3 protein: CASSLMTNTEAFF
CDR3 DNA: TGTGCCAGCAGTCTGATGACTAACACTGAAGCTTTCTTT

D gene: TRBD1
V gene: TRBV11-2
clone size: NA
J gene: TRBJ2-1
CDR3 protein: CASSLVWFDLGQGANEQFF
CDR3 DNA: TGTGCCAGCAGCTTAGTATGGTTTGATTTGGGACAGGGGGCCAATGAGCAGTTCTTC

D gene: NA
V gene: TRBV2
clone size: NA
J gene: TRBJ1-5
CDR3 protein: CASSGGTHQPQHF
CDR3 DNA: TGTGCCAGCAGTGGGGGCACACATCAGCCCCAGCATTTT

D gene: NA
V gene: TRBV5-1
clone size: NA
J gene: TRBJ2-2
CDR3 protein: CASSLTGTTGELFF
CDR3 DNA: TGCGCCAGCAGCCTAACAGGGACCACCGGGGAGCTGTTTTTT

D gene: TRBD2
V gene: TRBV19
clone size: NA
J gene: TRBJ2-3
CDR3 protein: CASSLGGRDTQYF
CDR3 DNA: TGTGCCAGTAGCCTGGGGGGGAGAGATACGCAGTATTTT

D gene: NA
V gene: TRBV9
clone size: NA
J gene: TRBJ2-3
CDR3 protein: CASSVEGTLASNTQYF
CDR3 DNA: TGTGCCAGCAGCGTAGAGGGGACTCTGGCCTCGAATACGCAGTATTTT

D gene: TRBD1
V gene: TRBV30
clone size: NA
J gene: TRBJ2-2
CDR3 protein: CAWSTGTGVLELFF
CDR3 DNA: TGTGCCTGGAGTACCGGGACAGGGGTCCTGGAGCTGTTTTTT

D gene: TRBD1
V gene: TRBV2
clone size: NA
J gene: TRBJ1-5
CDR3 protein: CASSVGQVGNQPQHF
CDR3 DNA: TGTGCCAGCAGTGTTGGACAGGTTGGCAATCAGCCCCAGCATTTT

D gene: NA
V gene: TRBV5-6
clone size: NA
J gene: TRBJ1-1
CDR3 protein: CASSLGQILSGTEAFF
CDR3 DNA: TGTGCCAGCAGCTTGGGACAGATTCTTTCGGGCACTGAAGCTTTCTTT

D gene: TRBD2
V gene: TRBV6-1
clone size: NA
J gene: TRBJ2-1
CDR3 protein: CASSEAGLGGNEQFF
CDR3 DNA: TGTGCCAGCAGTGAAGCGGGACTAGGTGGTAATGAGCAGTTCTTC

D gene: NA
V gene: TRBV27
clone size: NA
J gene: TRBJ1-6
CDR3 protein: CASSLNIFPGNSPLHF
CDR3 DNA: TGTGCCAGCAGTCTAAACATCTTTCCGGGTAATTCACCCCTCCACTTT

D gene: TRBD2
V gene: TRBV27
clone size: NA
J gene: TRBJ2-5
CDR3 protein: CASRTSGRTLQETQYF
CDR3 DNA: TGTGCCAGCAGAACTAGCGGGAGGACCCTCCAAGAGACCCAGTACTTC

D gene: TRBD2
V gene: TRBV6-2/TRBV6-3
clone size: NA
J gene: TRBJ2-2
CDR3 protein: CASSYTGGPYGELFF
CDR3 DNA: TGTGCCAGCAGTTACACGGGGGGGCCCTATGGGGAGCTGTTTTTT

D gene: TRBD2
V gene: TRBV13
clone size: once
J gene: TRBJ2-1
CDR3 protein: CASSLVLAVSPYNEQFF
CDR3 DNA: TGTGCCAGCAGCTTAGTCCTAGCGGTCTCCCCCTACAATGAGCAGTTCTTC

D gene: TRBD1
V gene: TRBV19
clone size: NA
J gene: TRBJ1-5
CDR3 protein: CASSQGAGNQPQHF
CDR3 DNA: TGTGCCAGTAGTCAGGGGGCGGGGAATCAGCCCCAGCATTTT

D gene: NA
V gene: TRBV20-1
clone size: once
J gene: TRBJ2-3
CDR3 protein: CSARGHDTQYF
CDR3 DNA: TGCAGTGCTAGGGGGCATGATACGCAGTATTTT

D gene: NA
V gene: TRBV7-8
clone size: once
J gene: TRBJ1-1
CDR3 protein: CASSGHRASGDTEAFF
CDR3 DNA: TGTGCCAGCAGCGGACACAGGGCGAGCGGCGACACTGAAGCTTTCTTT

D gene: TRBD2
V gene: TRBV19
clone size: NA
J gene: TRBJ2-1
CDR3 protein: CASKDISGSYEQFF
CDR3 DNA: TGTGCCAGTAAAGATATTAGCGGGAGCTATGAGCAGTTCTTC

D gene: NA
V gene: TRBV24-1
clone size: NA
J gene: TRBJ1-5
CDR3 protein: CATSAKTGSNQPQHF
CDR3 DNA: TGTGCCACCAGTGCCAAAACAGGGAGCAATCAGCCCCAGCATTTT

D gene: NA
V gene: TRBV25-1
clone size: NA
J gene: TRBJ2-3
CDR3 protein: CASSSSADTQYF
CDR3 DNA: TGTGCCAGCAGTAGTAGTGCAGATACGCAGTATTTT

D gene: NA
V gene: TRBV11-2
clone size: NA
J gene: TRBJ1-4
CDR3 protein: CASSLARFDEKLFF
CDR3 DNA: TGTGCCAGCAGCTTAGCCAGGTTTGACGAAAAACTGTTTTTT

D gene: NA
V gene: TRBV6-6
clone size: NA
J gene: TRBJ1-5
CDR3 protein: CASSDGQGSQPQHF
CDR3 DNA: TGTGCCAGCAGTGATGGTCAGGGGAGTCAGCCCCAGCATTTT

D gene: NA
V gene: TRBV9
clone size: few
J gene: TRBJ2-3
CDR3 protein: CASTPDISDTQYF
CDR3 DNA: TGTGCCAGCACCCCGGACATTTCAGATACGCAGTATTTT

D gene: NA
V gene: TRBV5-5
clone size: NA
J gene: TRBJ1-5
CDR3 protein: CASSVGGGNQPQHF
CDR3 DNA: TGTGCCAGCAGCGTCGGGGGTGGCAATCAGCCCCAGCATTTT

D gene: NA
V gene: TRBV19
clone size: few
J gene: TRBJ2-2
CDR3 protein: CASSILQGNTGELFF
CDR3 DNA: TGTGCCAGTAGTATACTACAGGGTAACACCGGGGAGCTGTTTTTT

D gene: NA
V gene: TRBV29-1
clone size: NA
J gene: TRBJ2-1
CDR3 protein: CSVDREPSSYNEQFF
CDR3 DNA: TGCAGCGTTGACCGCGAGCCGTCCTCCTACAATGAGCAGTTCTTC

D gene: NA
V gene: TRBV19
clone size: NA
J gene: TRBJ2-3
CDR3 protein: CASSMVRERVNTDTQYF
CDR3 DNA: TGTGCCAGTAGTATGGTTAGGGAGCGGGTAAACACAGATACGCAGTATTTT

D gene: TRBD1
V gene: TRBV28
clone size: NA
J gene: TRBJ1-5
CDR3 protein: CASTGQGAGQPQHF
CDR3 DNA: TGTGCCAGCACCGGACAGGGGGCAGGTCAGCCCCAGCATTTT

D gene: TRBD2
V gene: TRBV7-3
clone size: NA
J gene: TRBJ2-3
CDR3 protein: CASSFGGGRTDTQYF
CDR3 DNA: TGTGCCAGCAGCTTCGGGGGCGGGAGGACAGATACGCAGTATTTT

D gene: NA
V gene: TRBV28
clone size: once
J gene: TRBJ1-2
CDR3 protein: CASSPNRGGYTF
CDR3 DNA: TGTGCCAGCAGCCCGAATAGGGGTGGCTACACCTTC

D gene: TRBD1
V gene: TRBV19
clone size: NA
J gene: TRBJ2-6
CDR3 protein: CASRRDRGSGANVLTF
CDR3 DNA: TGTGCCAGTAGGAGGGACAGGGGCTCTGGGGCCAACGTCCTGACTTTC

D gene: NA
V gene: TRBV5-6
clone size: NA
J gene: TRBJ1-3
CDR3 protein: CASSLAGGTGNTIYF
CDR3 DNA: TGTGCCAGCAGCTTGGCAGGAGGGACTGGAAACACCATATATTTT

D gene: TRBD1
V gene: TRBV30
clone size: once
J gene: TRBJ2-2
CDR3 protein: CAWAFRGPSTGELFF
CDR3 DNA: TGTGCCTGGGCGTTCAGGGGGCCTTCAACCGGGGAGCTGTTTTTT

D gene: NA
V gene: TRBV7-8
clone size: NA
J gene: TRBJ2-1
CDR3 protein: CASSTRGEAYNEQFF
CDR3 DNA: TGTGCCAGCAGCACCCGGGGTGAGGCCTACAATGAGCAGTTCTTC

D gene: NA
V gene: TRBV7-6
clone size: NA
J gene: TRBJ2-1
CDR3 protein: CASSTLAGVDNEQFF
CDR3 DNA: TGTGCCAGCAGCACCCTGGCAGGGGTGGACAATGAGCAGTTCTTC

D gene: TRBD2
V gene: TRBV7-2
clone size: NA
J gene: TRBJ2-1
CDR3 protein: CASRGLAEYNEQFF
CDR3 DNA: TGTGCCAGCAGAGGACTAGCGGAGTACAATGAGCAGTTCTTC

D gene: NA
V gene: TRBV7-8
clone size: NA
J gene: TRBJ1-4
CDR3 protein: CASSARGGGTNEKLFF
CDR3 DNA: TGTGCCAGCAGCGCCCGAGGGGGGGGGACTAATGAAAAACTGTTTTTT

D gene: TRBD1
V gene: TRBV27
clone size: NA
J gene: TRBJ2-2
CDR3 protein: CASSLLQGASGELFF
CDR3 DNA: TGTGCCAGCAGTTTATTGCAGGGGGCTTCCGGGGAGCTGTTTTTT

D gene: NA
V gene: TRBV29-1
clone size: NA
J gene: TRBJ1-3
CDR3 protein: CSAKDGGSSGNTIYF
CDR3 DNA: TGCAGCGCCAAGGACGGAGGGAGCTCTGGAAACACCATATATTTT

D gene: NA
V gene: TRBV29-1
clone size: NA
J gene: TRBJ2-3
CDR3 protein: CSVDARGADTQYF
CDR3 DNA: TGCAGCGTTGACGCGCGGGGAGCAGATACGCAGTATTTT

D gene: NA
V gene: TRBV5-8
clone size: NA
J gene: TRBJ2-5
CDR3 protein: CASSLDYSQETQYF
CDR3 DNA: TGTGCCAGCAGCTTGGATTACAGCCAAGAGACCCAGTACTTC

D gene: TRBD1
V gene: TRBV6-2/TRBV6-3
clone size: NA
J gene: TRBJ1-1
CDR3 protein: CASSYGTGLEAFF
CDR3 DNA: TGTGCCAGCAGTTATGGGACAGGGCTTGAAGCTTTCTTT

D gene: TRBD1
V gene: TRBV6-1
clone size: NA
J gene: TRBJ1-5
CDR3 protein: CASSQGQGFGQPQHF
CDR3 DNA: TGTGCCAGCAGCCAGGGACAGGGGTTTGGGCAGCCCCAGCATTTT

D gene: TRBD1
V gene: TRBV2
clone size: NA
J gene: TRBJ1-6
CDR3 protein: CASSPGTGPSSPLHF
CDR3 DNA: TGTGCCAGCAGCCCCGGGACAGGGCCCTCTTCACCCCTCCACTTT